The 17 T cell receptor beta chains given below trace back to one sample, sequenced in a study of T cell responses to AZD1222 COVID-19 vaccine. Assay: immunoSEQ multiplex PCR; the TCRdb copy retains only in-frame clones and omits some. The sample includes around 90,000 clones, 80% to 90% of them seen just once. Specimen: peripheral blood, collected on day 0 of AZD1222 vaccination. The receptor set was obtained from an adult in good health.

V gene TRBV19 combines with J gene TRBJ1-6; D gene ambiguous. CDR1 is LNHDA and CDR2 is SQIVND in the germline V gene (reference sequence). V lost 4 bases and J 6 bases, leaving 10 bases between the germline ends. The CDR3 is 14 amino acids. The CDR3 protein is CASSNSQTNSPLHF. CDR3 DNA sequence: TGTGCCAGTAGTAATTCGCAGACTAATTCACCCCTCCACTTT.

This rearrangement joins TRBV7-9 to TRBJ2-1; TRBD1 matches 7 bases. J gave up 5 bases and V 5 bases, and 9 bases lay outside the gene matches. Germline lookup yields CDR1 SEHNR and CDR2 FQNEAQ (reference sequence). The CDR3 spans 15 residues. The CDR3 protein is CASSLLTGTDNEQFF. The DNA for the CDR3 is TGTGCCAGCAGCCTTTTGACAGGGACAGACAATGAGCAGTTCTTC.

The chain couples TRBV19 to TRBJ1-4; 10 bases align to TRBD1. Germline values: CDR1 LNHDA, CDR2 SQIVND (reference sequence). CDR3 length equals 13 residues. Trimming cost V 7 bases and J 7 bases; bases outside gene matches: 3. In DNA, the CDR3 is TGTGCCAGTAACCGGGACAGGGGTGAAAAACTGTTTTTT. This codes for CASNRDRGEKLFF.

V usage is TRBV7-9 and J usage is TRBJ1-2; tentatively, D is TRBD1 (6 bases). Germline V gives CDR1 SEHNR, CDR2 FQNEAQ (reference sequence). The ends were cut back, 4 bases at V and 3 bases at J, with 18 bases in the middle. CDR3 length equals 16 residues. The CDR3 DNA reads TGTGCCAGCAGCTCTCGTCTCGTGGACAGCGACTATGGCTACACCTTC. Protein sequence: CASSSRLVDSDYGYTF.

This clone was seen only a few times. The chain is built from TRBV7-9 and TRBJ2-7; D is ambiguous. The V end lost 5 bases, the J end lost 3 bases, and 14 bases lay between the germline ends. Per the germline V gene, CDR1 is SEHNR and CDR2 is FQNEAQ (reference sequence). This CDR3 region has 14 residues. The CDR3 sequence: CASSVEGQSYEQYF. CDR3 DNA sequence: TGTGCCAGCAGCGTCGAAGGGCAGAGCTACGAGCAGTACTTC.

The chain has TRBV7-9 and TRBJ2-3; 9 bases align to TRBD2. Germline CDR1 reads SEHNR; CDR2 reads FQNEAQ (reference sequence). The CDR3 length is 18 residues. The V segment lost 1 base and the J segment 2 bases; nucleotides outside the gene matches: 10. This CDR3 is CASSLVLGAGGFTDTQYF. The DNA for the CDR3 is TGTGCCAGCAGCTTAGTATTAGGAGCGGGGGGATTCACAGATACGCAGTATTTT.

J is TRBJ1-1 and V is TRBV7-2; TRBD1 aligns across 7 bases. The junction had 3 bases not matched to a gene; V was cut back by 3 bases and J by 2 bases. CDR1 SGHTA and CDR2 FQGNSA come from the germline V gene. The CDR3 loop spans 14 amino acids. CDR3 sequence: CASSFRDRNTEAFF. In DNA, the CDR3 is TGTGCCAGCAGCTTCCGGGACAGAAACACTGAAGCTTTCTTT.

This clone occurred once. The chain uses TRBV19 and TRBJ1-2, with 8 bases that match TRBD1. V lost 10 bases and J lost 4; bases outside the gene matches: 11. CDR1 and CDR2 (germline): LNHDA, SQIVND (reference sequence). The length of the CDR3 is 14 residues. For the CDR3, the DNA is TGTGCCACTGCCCTGGGAACAGGGGGCTATGGCTACACCTTC. Translated: CATALGTGGYGYTF.

The chain links TRBV18 to TRBJ2-2; no reliable D call. Trimming took 0 bases from V and 8 from J, leaving 7 bases between them. CDR3 length: 13 amino acids. The germline gives CDR1 KGHSH, CDR2 LQKENI. The CDR3: CASSPPVIGELFF. The CDR3 DNA is TGTGCCAGCTCACCACCGGTCATAGGGGAGCTGTTTTTT.

V gene TRBV10-3 combines with J gene TRBJ2-7, with 7 bases aligning to TRBD1. The CDR3 has 12 amino acids. Germline V gene sequence: CDR1 ENHRY, CDR2 SYGVKD. The V segment lost 10 bases and the J segment 0 bases; nucleotides outside the gene matches: 3. This CDR3 reads CATGTASYEQYF. In nucleotides, the CDR3 is TGTGCCACCGGGACAGCCTCCTACGAGCAGTACTTC.

This chain uses TRBV4-2 with TRBJ1-1; D is possibly TRBD1 (6 bases). V lost 7 bases to trimming and J lost 0 bases, with 15 bases between them. Looked up from germline, CDR1 is LGHNA and CDR2 is YNFKEQ. The CDR3 runs to 15 residues. The CDR3 reads CASTKAGAVNTEAFF. CDR3 nucleotide sequence: TGTGCCAGCACCAAAGCAGGGGCGGTGAACACTGAAGCTTTCTTT.

In its sample, this clone was seen once. This chain links TRBV7-2 with TRBJ2-5; D gene uncertain. CDR1 SGHTA and CDR2 FQGNSA come from the germline V gene. This CDR3 has 15 residues. The V and J ends lost 1 base and 2 bases respectively, with 11 bases between them. In nucleotides, the CDR3 is TGTGCCAGCAGCTTAGTAGGGTCGTCACAAGAGACCCAGTACTTC. Its translation is CASSLVGSSQETQYF.

The V gene is TRBV15, the J gene TRBJ1-2, with TRBD1 matching 7 bases. Germline lookup yields CDR1 LNHNV and CDR2 YYDKDF (reference sequence). Losses at the gene ends were 5 bases for V and 8 bases for J; bases not matched to a gene: 8. This CDR3 comprises 13 residues. The CDR3 coding sequence is TGTGCCACCAGCTTCGACAGGGCTTGGGGCTACACCTTC. Translating it yields CATSFDRAWGYTF.

The chain recombines TRBV11-2 with TRBJ1-1, with 7 bases that match TRBD1. There are 15 residues in the CDR3. The V segment lost 1 base and the J segment 2 bases; nucleotides outside the gene matches: 4. Per germline, CDR1 SGHAT and CDR2 FQNNGV. The CDR3 spells CASSLGQGVNTEAFF. In nucleotides, the CDR3 is TGTGCCAGCAGCTTAGGGCAGGGGGTTAACACTGAAGCTTTCTTT.

J is TRBJ2-5 and V is TRBV5-1, with D unclear. Trimming cost V 2 bases and J 1 base, with 9 bases left between them. The V gene's germline CDR1 is SGHRS and CDR2 YFSETQ. This CDR3 comprises 14 residues. As DNA, the CDR3 is TGCGCCAGCAGCTTAGGTGGCTCCCAAGAGACCCAGTACTTC. Its protein is CASSLGGSQETQYF.

The chain uses TRBV3-1 (or the pseudogene TRBV3-2) and TRBJ2-7, with D perhaps matching TRBD2 (6 bases). Germline V gene lookup returns CDR1 LGHDT and CDR2 YNNKEL (reference sequence). V was trimmed by 0 bases and J by 2 bases, leaving 29 bases between them. The CDR3 consists of 21 residues. The CDR3 DNA is TGTGCCAGCAGCCAAGAATGTGAGGCCCATAGTGAGACTAGGGTACCCTACGAGCAGTACTTC. This codes for CASSQECEAHSETRVPYEQYF.

The J gene is TRBJ2-3, the V gene TRBV7-9, with TRBD2 matching 8 bases. The CDR3 has 14 amino acids. Germline trimming cut 5 bases from V and 11 bases from J; bases unmatched to any gene: 12. Germline V lookup: CDR1 SEHNR, CDR2 FQNEAQ (reference sequence). CDR3 coding DNA: TGTGCCAGCAGCCACGGACTAGCCCCGTTCGAGCAGTATTTT. It yields the protein CASSHGLAPFEQYF.